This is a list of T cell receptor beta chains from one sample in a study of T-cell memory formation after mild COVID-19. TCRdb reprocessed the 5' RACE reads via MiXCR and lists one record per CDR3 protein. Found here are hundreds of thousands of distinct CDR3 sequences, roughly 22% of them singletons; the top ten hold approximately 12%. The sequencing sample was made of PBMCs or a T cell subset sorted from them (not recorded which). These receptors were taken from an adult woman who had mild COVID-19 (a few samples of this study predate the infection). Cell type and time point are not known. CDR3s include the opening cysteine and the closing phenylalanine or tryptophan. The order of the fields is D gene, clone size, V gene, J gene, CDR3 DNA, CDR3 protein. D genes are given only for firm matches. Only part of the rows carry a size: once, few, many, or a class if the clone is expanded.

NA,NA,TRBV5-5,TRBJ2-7,TGTGCCAGCAGCTTCGGATTGACGGGACACCCCTACGAGCAGTACTTC,CASSFGLTGHPYEQYF
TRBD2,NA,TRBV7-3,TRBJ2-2,TGTGCCAGCAGCTTAACGGGGGGGAGGACCGGGGAGCTGTTTTTT,CASSLTGGRTGELFF
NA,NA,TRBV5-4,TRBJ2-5,TGTGCCAGCAGGAGGGGCGGCGGGGCCCAGTACTTC,CASRRGGGAQYF
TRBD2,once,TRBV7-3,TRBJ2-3,TGTGCCAGCAGCTTGGAAACAGCGGGAGGCACAGATACGCAGTATTTT,CASSLETAGGTDTQYF
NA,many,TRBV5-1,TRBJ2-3,TGCGCCAGCAAGGAGAGCACAGATACGCAGTATTTT,CASKESTDTQYF
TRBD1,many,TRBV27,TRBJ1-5,TGTGCCAGCAGGAGACAGGGGGGGAGCAATCAGCCCCAGCATTTT,CASRRQGGSNQPQHF
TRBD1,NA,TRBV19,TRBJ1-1,TGTGCCAGCCTCCGACAGGGGGCAGGGGTGGACACTGAAGCTTTCTTT,CASLRQGAGVDTEAFF
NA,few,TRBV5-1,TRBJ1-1,TGCGCCAGCAGCTTGGTAGGGAAACTCACTGAAGCTTTCTTT,CASSLVGKLTEAFF
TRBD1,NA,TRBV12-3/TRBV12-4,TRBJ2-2,TGTGCCAGCAGTTTAGGTGGGACAGGGTCCACCGGGGAGCTGTTTTTT,CASSLGGTGSTGELFF
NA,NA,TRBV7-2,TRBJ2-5,TGTGCCAGCAGATCAGACAACCTGGAGACCCAGTACTTC,CASRSDNLETQYF
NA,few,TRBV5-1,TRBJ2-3,TGCGCCAGCAGCTTCGGGGGGCAACGCACAGATACGCAGTATTTT,CASSFGGQRTDTQYF
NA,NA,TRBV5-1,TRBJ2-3,TGCGCCAGCAGCTTGGCCGATGTGGAAGGGGCAGATACGCAGTATTTT,CASSLADVEGADTQYF
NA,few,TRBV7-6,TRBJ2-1,TGTGCCAGCAGCCGAACAGGAGACCGCTACAATGAGCAGTTCTTC,CASSRTGDRYNEQFF
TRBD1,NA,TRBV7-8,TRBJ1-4,TGTGCCAGCAGCTTATATCGGGACAGGGTCAATGAAAAACTGTTTTTT,CASSLYRDRVNEKLFF
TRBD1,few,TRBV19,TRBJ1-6,TGTGCCAGCCGGGACAGCTATAATTCACCCCTCCACTTT,CASRDSYNSPLHF
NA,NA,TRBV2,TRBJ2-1,TGTGCCAGCAGTGAAACAAGAAGCGGGAATGAGCAGTTCTTC,CASSETRSGNEQFF
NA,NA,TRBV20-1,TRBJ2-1,TGCAGTGCTAGAGCCCGGAGGGGGACCTTGTACAATGAGCAGTTCTTC,CSARARRGTLYNEQFF
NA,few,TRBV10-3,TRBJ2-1,TGTGCCACCCAGGGCTTAAACAATGAGCAGTTCTTC,CATQGLNNEQFF
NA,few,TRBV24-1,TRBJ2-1,TGTGCCACCGGTCGGGCAGGTTACGATGAGCAGTTCTTC,CATGRAGYDEQFF
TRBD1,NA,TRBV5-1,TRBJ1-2,TGCGCCAGCAGCCCGTTGACAGGGGACGGCTATGGCTACACCTTC,CASSPLTGDGYGYTF
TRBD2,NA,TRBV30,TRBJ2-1,TGTGCCTGGAAAAGCGGGGGGAAATACAATGAGCAGTTCTTC,CAWKSGGKYNEQFF
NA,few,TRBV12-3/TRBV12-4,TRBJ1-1,TGTGCCAGCAGTTGGGGGCTGCCTGAAGCTTTCTTT,CASSWGLPEAFF
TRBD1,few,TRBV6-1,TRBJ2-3,TGTGCCAGCAGAACGGGACAGGGGTCTAATACGCAGTATTTT,CASRTGQGSNTQYF
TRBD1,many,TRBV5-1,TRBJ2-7,TGCGCCAGCAGCCTTCCCGGGACAGGGGGCTGGTCCTACGAGCAGTACTTC,CASSLPGTGGWSYEQYF
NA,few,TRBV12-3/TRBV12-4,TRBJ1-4,TGTGCCAGCAGCCCACGACAGTCCGAAAAACTGTTTTTT,CASSPRQSEKLFF
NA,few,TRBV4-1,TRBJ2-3,TGCGCCAGCAGCCAGGCAACTAGCTCTAGCACAGATACGCAGTATTTT,CASSQATSSSTDTQYF
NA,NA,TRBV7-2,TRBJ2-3,TGTGCCAGCAGCTTATCTGTAGGCGGCTCCACCACAGATACGCAGTATTTT,CASSLSVGGSTTDTQYF
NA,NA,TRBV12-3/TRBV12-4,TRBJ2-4,TGTGCCAGCAGTCCCCCGTGGGGGGTAGCCAAAAACATTCAGTACTTC,CASSPPWGVAKNIQYF